These T cell receptor beta chains were read from a single sample in a study of cytomegalovirus exposure and HLA in healthy donors. The repertoire was sequenced with immunoSEQ multiplex PCR; TCRdb's copy has only in-frame clones and lacks some. The table includes about 120,000 clones, 60% to 70% detected once. The material sequenced was PBMCs. The receptors were gathered from a woman aged 40 to 49 in good health and CMV-seropositive. Both conserved end residues are part of each CDR3. The D gene is left open where the match is weak. The listing skips clone size in some rows; elsewhere it reads once, few, many or a size class.

v_gene	j_gene	abundance	d_gene	CDR3aa	CDR3nt
TRBV5-4	TRBJ2-5	NA	TRBD2	CASSLMLAGGQETQYF	TGTGCCAGCAGCTTGATGTTAGCGGGAGGGCAAGAGACCCAGTACTTC
TRBV28	TRBJ2-7	few	TRBD1	CASSSPISTGSSYEQYF	TGTGCCAGCAGTTCACCGATATCGACAGGGAGCTCCTACGAGCAGTACTTC
TRBV4-2	TRBJ2-2	NA	NA	CASSRSSPDSADTGELFF	TGTGCCAGCAGCCGATCTTCCCCGGACTCGGCTGACACCGGGGAGCTGTTTTTT
TRBV29-1	TRBJ2-7	NA	NA	CSVSQGAYEQYF	TGCAGCGTTTCGCAAGGGGCCTACGAGCAGTACTTC
TRBV6-6	TRBJ2-3	NA	TRBD1	CASSSGTGITDTQYF	TGTGCCAGCAGTTCCGGGACAGGGATCACAGATACGCAGTATTTT
TRBV5-1	TRBJ2-3	NA	NA	CASSFELSTDTQYF	TGCGCCAGCAGTTTCGAACTGTCCACAGATACGCAGTATTTT
TRBV11-3	TRBJ2-1	once	TRBD2	CASSLGLADQYNEQFF	TGTGCCAGCAGCTTAGGACTAGCGGATCAATACAATGAGCAGTTCTTC
TRBV28	TRBJ2-7	NA	TRBD1	CASSLTSGTGVYEQYF	TGTGCCAGCAGTCTTACTTCCGGGACAGGGGTTTACGAGCAGTACTTC
TRBV19	TRBJ2-2	NA	NA	CASSIQGTGELFF	TGTGCCAGTAGTATTCAGGGAACCGGGGAGCTGTTTTTT
TRBV7-3	TRBJ2-3	NA	TRBD2	CASSLGREGFGTDTQYF	TGTGCCAGCAGCTTAGGTCGGGAGGGGTTTGGCACAGATACGCAGTATTTT
TRBV6-1	TRBJ2-1	NA	TRBD2	CASSVVGGYNEQFF	TGTGCCAGCAGTGTCGTGGGAGGGTACAATGAGCAGTTCTTC
TRBV7-9	TRBJ2-7	few	NA	CASSLGQREQYF	TGTGCCAGCAGCTTAGGACAGAGGGAGCAGTACTTC
TRBV7-2	TRBJ2-5	few	TRBD2	CASSFRTSGFVGTQYF	TGTGCCAGCAGCTTCAGAACTAGCGGATTCGTGGGGACCCAGTACTTC
TRBV9	TRBJ1-2	NA	NA	CASSVYSYGYTF	TGTGCCAGCAGCGTCTACAGCTATGGCTACACCTTC
TRBV4-1	TRBJ2-7	NA	TRBD1	CASNQDPGTENYEQYF	TGCGCCAGCAACCAGGACCCCGGGACAGAGAACTACGAGCAGTACTTC
TRBV5-1	TRBJ2-3	NA	NA	CASSQQGPIQYF	TGCGCCAGCAGTCAACAGGGCCCCATCCAGTATTTT
TRBV27	TRBJ2-7	few	TRBD1	CASSLEWGTGVHEQYF	TGTGCCAGCAGTTTAGAGTGGGGGACAGGGGTACACGAGCAGTACTTC
TRBV27	TRBJ2-1	once	NA	CASSFPKGLSDNEQFF	TGTGCCAGCAGTTTCCCTAAGGGGTTATCCGACAATGAGCAGTTCTTC
TRBV14	TRBJ2-7	NA	NA	CASSQLDWTGSEQYF	TGTGCCAGCAGCCAACTTGACTGGACTGGATCCGAGCAGTACTTC
TRBV7-9	TRBJ2-1	NA	TRBD2	CASSLGGGNEQFF	TGTGCCAGCAGTTTGGGGGGGGGCAATGAGCAGTTCTTC
TRBV29-1	TRBJ1-1	few	NA	CSVGGEENTEAFF	TGCAGCGTGGGGGGGGAGGAGAACACTGAAGCTTTCTTT
TRBV6-1	TRBJ2-5	NA	NA	CASSDGGEVNQETQYF	TGTGCCAGCAGTGATGGTGGGGAGGTTAACCAAGAGACCCAGTACTTC
TRBV6-5	TRBJ2-1	NA	NA	CASSYGPAFNEQFF	TGTGCCAGCAGTTACGGGCCGGCCTTCAATGAGCAGTTCTTC
TRBV27	TRBJ2-1	NA	NA	CASKPLVSYNEQFF	TGTGCCAGCAAGCCCCTAGTATCCTACAATGAGCAGTTCTTC
TRBV4-1	TRBJ1-5	NA	NA	CASSQPTSSRPQHF	TGCGCCAGCAGCCAACCCACATCTAGCCGGCCCCAGCATTTT
TRBV28	TRBJ2-7	NA	NA	CASRGPAGQRAYEQYF	TGTGCCAGCAGAGGGCCGGCGGGACAGCGAGCCTACGAGCAGTACTTC